The clone carrying this T cell receptor (beta chain) was picked up many times. The CDR3 length is 13 residues. Per the germline V gene, CDR1 is MDHEN and CDR2 is SYDVKM. V was cut by 5 bases and J by 2 bases, with 10 bases left in between. This specimen comes from a study of T-cell reconstitution after alpha-beta-depleted transplantation in children. Unique molecular identifiers tagged the TCRbeta library. TCRdb fed the PCR reads into MiXCR, producing one record per CDR3 protein. The sample lists over 200,000 distinct CDR3 sequences; approximately 10% were seen once. This chain links TRBV28 with TRBJ2-7; unclear D gene. The sample in question was PBMCs, obtained before TCRalphabeta/CD19-depleted stem cell transplant. The sequence derives from a child under two years old with acute myeloid leukemia, due to receive a stem cell transplant. CDR3 nucleotides: TGTGCCAGCAGTGCGTCGAGCACCTACGAGCAGTACTTC. Translating it yields CASSASSTYEQYF.